Listed below are T cell receptor beta chains from one sample, sequenced in a study of shared clonotypes between healthy human individuals. Some clones are missing from TCRdb's copy, which holds only in-frame ones; the method was immunoSEQ multiplex PCR. This sample has a few million clones, with about 92% found just once. The sequencing sample was made of naive CD4+ T cells sorted from blood. The receptors here all came from a man between 18 and 29 years old in good health. The CDR3 runs from the conserved cysteine through the conserved F or W. D genes are given only for firm matches. Clone size is shown for a subset of rows, as once, few, many or a class of expanded clone.

V	length	J	size	D	DNA	CDR3
TRBV28	12	TRBJ1-2	-	TRBD1	TGTGCCAGCAGTTTTTCGGACAGGGGCTACACCTTC	CASSFSDRGYTF
TRBV7-9	14	TRBJ1-1	-	-	TGTGCCAGCAGACTCGGGAGTATGAACACTGAAGCTTTCTTT	CASRLGSMNTEAFF
TRBV5-1	14	TRBJ2-3	once	-	TGCGCCAGCAGCCCTGGGGTAAGCACAGATACGCAGTATTTT	CASSPGVSTDTQYF
TRBV7-2	16	TRBJ2-1	-	TRBD2	TGTGCCAGCAGCTCACGGCGTCTAGCGGGAGTTAATGAGCAGTTCTTC	CASSSRRLAGVNEQFF
TRBV28	15	TRBJ2-1	-	-	TGTGCCAGCAGTTTGGGGAGCTACTCCTACAATGAGCAGTTCTTC	CASSLGSYSYNEQFF
TRBV29-1	13	TRBJ1-1	-	-	TGCAGCGTTGGAGGTCAGCTGAACACTGAAGCTTTCTTT	CSVGGQLNTEAFF
TRBV28	16	TRBJ1-4	-	TRBD1	TGTGCCAGCAGTTTAAGTTCTGGGACAGGGCGCGAAAAACTGTTTTTT	CASSLSSGTGREKLFF
TRBV7-9	14	TRBJ1-4	-	-	TGTGCCAGCAGGCCGCTGGCGCTTAATGAAAAACTGTTTTTT	CASRPLALNEKLFF
TRBV9	16	TRBJ2-7	-	-	TGTGCTAGCAGCGTAGCCGATCTTGGCACCGGCTACGAGCAGTACTTC	CASSVADLGTGYEQYF
TRBV18	15	TRBJ2-7	-	TRBD1	TGTGCCAGCTCACCAGGTCCGTGGACAGGGGGGGAGCAGTACTTC	CASSPGPWTGGEQYF
TRBV5-1	16	TRBJ2-1	-	-	TGCGCCAGCAGCTTGGACGCGGGACAGACCTACAATGAGCAGTTCTTC	CASSLDAGQTYNEQFF
TRBV28	14	TRBJ1-4	-	TRBD1	TGTGCCAGCACCAGGACAGGGACCGCTGAAAAACTGTTTTTT	CASTRTGTAEKLFF
TRBV5-4	15	TRBJ2-3	-	TRBD2	TGTGCCAGCCATAGCGCGGGGGTGAGCACAGATACGCAGTATTTT	CASHSAGVSTDTQYF
TRBV9	16	TRBJ2-1	-	-	TGTGCCAGCAGCGGGGCCGAGCTTAGATTATACAATGAGCAGTTCTTC	CASSGAELRLYNEQFF
TRBV7-2	19	TRBJ2-3	-	TRBD2	TGTGCCAGCAGCTTTAAGTCCCGGCTGAAGCGGGGGAGCACAGATACGCAGTATTTT	CASSFKSRLKRGSTDTQYF
TRBV21-1	15	TRBJ1-5	-	-	TGTGCCAGCAGCAAAAGGGGGAGGGTAGGACAGCCCCAGCATTTT	CASSKRGRVGQPQHF
TRBV11-2	12	TRBJ1-2	-	-	TGTGCCAGCAGCTCCGAATTCTATGGCTACACCTTC	CASSSEFYGYTF
TRBV10-3	14	TRBJ1-2	-	TRBD1	TGTGCCATCAGTGAGTCAGGGACAGGGTATGGCTACACCTTC	CAISESGTGYGYTF
TRBV4-1	16	TRBJ2-3	-	-	TGCGCCAGCAGCCAAATCGCGGGGAAGCGCACAGATACGCAGTATTTT	CASSQIAGKRTDTQYF
TRBV7-2	12	TRBJ2-3	-	-	TGTGCCAGCAGCCCGCCTAGTTTAACGCAGTATTTT	CASSPPSLTQYF
TRBV4-1	15	TRBJ1-5	once	-	TGCGCCAGCAGCCAAGATCGGGGGCACCATCTGCCCCAGCATTTT	CASSQDRGHHLPQHF
TRBV6-1	15	TRBJ1-2	-	-	TGTGCCAGCAGCCAAACGGGCGGAGGGAAGTATGGCTACACCTTC	CASSQTGGGKYGYTF
TRBV30	15	TRBJ1-6	-	-	TGTGCCTGGAGTGTACGCGGGGTTGCTAATTCACCCCTCCACTTT	CAWSVRGVANSPLHF
TRBV10-2	15	TRBJ2-5	once	TRBD2	TGCGCCAGCAGTGACCCGGGACTAGGGCAAGAGACCCAGTACTTC	CASSDPGLGQETQYF
TRBV5-1	16	TRBJ1-2	-	TRBD1	TGCGCCAGCACCTTCCTACAGGGACAGGGCGGACATGGCTACACCTTC	CASTFLQGQGGHGYTF
TRBV6-6	15	TRBJ1-2	once	TRBD1	TGTGCCAGCACTTTAGGGACAGCCCAGGGCTATGGCTACACCTTC	CASTLGTAQGYGYTF
TRBV2	16	TRBJ2-6	-	-	TGTGCCAGCAGTGAGTTCTTAGGAGCTGGGGCCAACGTCCTGACTTTC	CASSEFLGAGANVLTF
TRBV7-8	16	TRBJ1-5	once	TRBD1	TGTGCCAGCAGCCCCCTTGGACAGGGAGGGTATCAGCCCCAGCATTTT	CASSPLGQGGYQPQHF
TRBV2	16	TRBJ2-1	once	TRBD2	TGTGCCAGCAGTGAAGTCGGCGGGAGAACATACAATGAGCAGTTCTTC	CASSEVGGRTYNEQFF
TRBV11-3	14	TRBJ2-3	-	-	TGTGCCAGCAGCTTAACGGGTGTGATAGATACGCAGTATTTT	CASSLTGVIDTQYF
TRBV30	14	TRBJ1-5	few	-	TGTGCCTGGAGTGTAAAACAGCACCATCAGCCCCAGCATTTT	CAWSVKQHHQPQHF